Presented here are 20 T cell receptor beta chains from one specimen sequenced in a study of PD-1 blockade in classical Hodgkin lymphoma. Sequenced by immunoSEQ multiplex PCR; TCRdb stores in-frame clones only, minus some. The sample has about 100,000 clones; around 89% are singletons. All the patients suffered relapse after autologous stem cell transplantation, and brentuximab vedotin exposure differed. Source: peripheral blood mononuclear cells (PBMCs), taken before the second cycle of nivolumab. These receptors were taken from a human donor with classical Hodgkin lymphoma.

The chain carries TRBV12-5 and TRBJ1-4; D uncertain. Trimming removed 2 bases from V and 7 bases from J, with 14 bases in between. The CDR3 contains 15 residues. Germline V gives CDR1 LGHNT, CDR2 FRNRAP. CDR3 sequence: CASGLPSGYGEKLFF. The CDR3 bases are TGTGCTAGTGGTTTGCCGAGCGGGTACGGTGAAAAACTGTTTTTT.

The chain has TRBV6-5 and TRBJ1-2; D gene unclear. Germline V lookup: CDR1 MNHEY, CDR2 SVGAGI. This CDR3 is 15 amino acids long. The V gene lost 5 bases and the J gene lost 3 bases, with 16 bases spanning the gap. The DNA of the CDR3 is TGTGCCAGCAGTCTCACCCAGACTGTTGACTATGGCTACACCTTC. It translates to CASSLTQTVDYGYTF.

The chain is built from TRBV7-8 and TRBJ2-6; D ambiguous. CDR3 size: 19 residues. Germline CDR1 and CDR2: SGHVS and FQNEAQ. Trimming shortened V by 1 base and J by 0 bases, and 16 bases separated the two germline ends. The CDR3 reads CASSLVYEERSSGANVLTF. DNA for the CDR3: TGTGCCAGCAGCTTAGTATACGAGGAAAGAAGCTCTGGGGCCAACGTCCTGACTTTC.

This clone was picked up many times. The V call is TRBV4-2, the J call TRBJ2-7; 7 bases map to TRBD1. J was trimmed by 4 bases and V by 1 base; bases with no gene match: 4. Germline assignment: CDR1 LGHNA and CDR2 YNFKEQ. This CDR3 contains 14 residues. This CDR3 reads CASSQGTGRYEQYF. The CDR3 DNA follows: TGTGCCAGCAGCCAAGGGACAGGAAGATACGAGCAGTACTTC.

The chain links TRBV13 to TRBJ1-2; D not certain. The CDR3 totals 13 residues. Deletions cut 3 bases from V and 7 bases from J, with 12 bases between. The germline CDR1 and CDR2 sequences are PRHDT and FYEKMQ (reference sequence). The CDR3: CASSFLGVSGYTF. CDR3 nucleotide sequence: TGTGCCAGCAGCTTTTTGGGCGTGAGTGGCTACACCTTC.

The V and J genes are TRBV6-6 and TRBJ1-1, with a weak D call TRBD1 (5 bases). V gave up 0 bases and J gave up 4 bases, with 9 bases separating them. This CDR3 is built from 14 residues. CDR1 and CDR2 from the germline V gene are MNHNY and SVGAGI (reference sequence). Here the CDR3 reads CASSYSGGGTEAFF. CDR3 nucleotide sequence: TGTGCCAGCAGTTACTCGGGGGGAGGCACTGAAGCTTTCTTT.

To note about this clone: One junction end disagrees with the germline gene, perhaps due to a read error. The chain employs TRBV4-2 and TRBJ2-5, with a tentative D call TRBD2 (7 bases). From germline, CDR1 is LGHNA and CDR2 YNFKEQ. The CDR3 loop spans 19 amino acids. The CDR3: CASSSPLREKSGGQKTQYF. DNA for the CDR3: TGTGCCAGCAGCAGCCCCCTGCGGGAAAAGTCGGGGGGCCAAAAGACCCAGTACTTC.

In its sample, this clone was seen a few times. This chain uses TRBV5-1 with TRBJ2-2; TRBD1 agrees at 9 bases. From germline, CDR1 is SGHRS and CDR2 YFSETQ. V shed 2 bases, J shed 6 bases, and the junction held 5 bases outside the gene matches. The CDR3 runs 15 residues. The CDR3, as DNA: TGCGCCAGCAGCTTACTACAGGGGGCTTCCGGGGAGCTGTTTTTT. This gives the protein CASSLLQGASGELFF.

CDR3 sequence (DNA): TGTGCCAGCAGTTTTCAAGTAGGACAGGGATGGTACGAGCAGTACTTC. It translates to CASSFQVGQGWYEQYF. The chain uses TRBV28 and TRBJ2-7; TRBD1 agrees at 8 bases. Germline V gene data show CDR1 as MDHEN and CDR2 as SYDVKM. V was pared by 3 bases and J by 4 bases, with 11 bases of the junction left unmatched. This CDR3 is 16 amino acids long.

The chain carries TRBV4-3 and TRBJ1-2; D is possibly TRBD1 (5 bases). Trimming cost V 4 bases and J 2 bases, with 11 bases left between them. The CDR3 totals 14 residues. From germline, CDR1 is LGHNA and CDR2 YSLEER. The CDR3 DNA follows: TGCGCCAGCAGCCCCGAGCGGGGGAACTATGGCTACACCTTC. It codes for CASSPERGNYGYTF.

The rearrangement joins TRBV6-4 to TRBJ2-1; 10 bases are a match to TRBD2. Germline-derived CDR1 and CDR2 are MRHNA and SNTAGT. J was trimmed by 0 bases and V by 4 bases; bases with no gene match: 0. The CDR3 consists of 15 residues. Here the CDR3 DNA reads TGTGCCAGCAGTGCTAGCGGGGGCTCCTACAATGAGCAGTTCTTC. This gives the protein CASSASGGSYNEQFF.

This CDR3 reads CASSYWEGGLYNEQFF. CDR3 DNA: TGTGCCAGCAGTTACTGGGAGGGGGGCCTCTACAATGAGCAGTTCTTC. This rearrangement joins TRBV6-5 to TRBJ2-1, with TRBD2 as a possible D gene (7 bases). Germline V gene sequence: CDR1 MNHEY, CDR2 SVGAGI. V was cut by 1 base and J by 3 bases, with 13 bases left in between. The CDR3 is made up of 16 amino acids.

This clone occurred a few times. The genes are TRBV15 and TRBJ1-2; possible D gene TRBD1, 5 bases. Germline CDR1 and CDR2: LNHNV and YYDKDF (reference sequence). V lost 3 bases to trimming and J lost 8 bases, with 10 bases between them. The length of the CDR3 is 12 residues. The CDR3 DNA sequence: TGTGCCACCAGCAGTTACAGGCACGGCTACACCTTC. Protein product: CATSSYRHGYTF.

The rearrangement uses TRBV27 and TRBJ1-5; D is ambiguous. CDR1 and CDR2 (germline): MNHEY, SMNVEV (reference sequence). The CDR3 extends over 15 amino acids. V lost 5 bases and J 4 bases, leaving 15 bases between the germline ends. As DNA, the CDR3 is TGTGCCAGCAGTCCCGTCAGATACGCTAATCAGCCCCAGCATTTT. As protein: CASSPVRYANQPQHF.

J is TRBJ2-7 and V is TRBV19; D is possibly TRBD2 (7 bases). Germline V gene lookup returns CDR1 LNHDA and CDR2 SQIVND (reference sequence). V lost 1 base and J 7 bases, leaving 20 bases between the germline ends. This CDR3 comprises 16 residues. CDR3 region: CASSIVLRLRGLEQYF. The DNA for the CDR3 is TGTGCCAGTAGTATAGTGCTCCGGCTGCGGGGGCTTGAGCAGTACTTC. Full variable domain (outside the CDR3, taken from reference TRBV19 and TRBJ2-7): DGGITQSPKYLFRKEGQNVTLSCEQNLNHDAMYWYRQDPGQGLRLIYYSQIVNDFQKGDIAEGYSVSREKKESFPLTVTSAQKNPTAFYLCASSIVLRLRGLEQYFGPGTRLTVT.

The rearrangement joins TRBV6-6 to TRBJ1-2; D call uncertain. Looked up from germline, CDR1 is MNHNY and CDR2 is SVGAGI (reference sequence). This CDR3 has 14 amino acids. Trimming left V 2 bases short and J 4 bases short, with 11 bases between. CDR3 loop: CASSYLGGGYGYTF. CDR3 DNA: TGTGCCAGCAGTTACCTGGGAGGCGGCTATGGCTACACCTTC.

This chain uses TRBV5-4 with TRBJ2-5; D is unresolved. Trimming stripped 0 bases from V and 5 bases from J, with 11 bases between. The length of the CDR3 is 14 residues. CDR1 and CDR2 (germline): SGHNT, YYREEE (reference sequence). The CDR3 nucleotides are TGTGCCAGCAGCTTGGCGACCCAATGGGAGACCCAGTACTTC. Encoded protein: CASSLATQWETQYF.

The chain couples TRBV6-6 to TRBJ1-2; 8 nucleotides line up with TRBD1. This CDR3 spans 15 amino acids. The germline CDR1 and CDR2 sequences are MNHNY and SVGAGI (reference sequence). The junction had 8 bases not matched to a gene; V was cut back by 2 bases and J by 6 bases. The CDR3 protein is CASSYTWTGMDGYTF. The CDR3 bases are TGTGCCAGCAGTTACACTTGGACAGGGATGGATGGCTACACCTTC.

The rearrangement joins TRBV19 to TRBJ2-7, with D perhaps matching TRBD2 (5 bases). The CDR3 has 15 amino acids. Germline V gives CDR1 LNHDA, CDR2 SQIVND (reference sequence). V was trimmed by 4 bases and J by 4 bases, leaving 17 bases between them. The chain's CDR3 is CASSNPGSTLYEQYF. CDR3 DNA: TGTGCCAGTAGTAACCCGGGATCTACTCTTTACGAGCAGTACTTC.

The J gene is TRBJ1-2, the V gene TRBV6-4; D is unresolved. With 2 bases removed from V and 7 bases from J, the gap between germline ends came to 14 bases. This CDR3 has 14 amino acids. CDR1 is MRHNA and CDR2 is SNTAGT in the germline V gene. The CDR3 DNA follows: TGTGCCAGCAGTGACGATGGGGAGTTTGGTGGCTACACCTTC. Protein sequence: CASSDDGEFGGYTF.